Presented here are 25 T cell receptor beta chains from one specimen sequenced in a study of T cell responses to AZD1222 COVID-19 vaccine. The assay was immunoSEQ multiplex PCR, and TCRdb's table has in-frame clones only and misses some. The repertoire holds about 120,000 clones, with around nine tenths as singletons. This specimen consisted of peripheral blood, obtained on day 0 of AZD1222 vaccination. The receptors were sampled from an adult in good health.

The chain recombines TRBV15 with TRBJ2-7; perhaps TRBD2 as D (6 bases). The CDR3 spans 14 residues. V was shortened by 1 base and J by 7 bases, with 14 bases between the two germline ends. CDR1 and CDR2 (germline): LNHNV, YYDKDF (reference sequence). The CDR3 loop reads CATSRVMGGEEQYF. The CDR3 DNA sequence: TGTGCCACCAGCAGAGTGATGGGGGGTGAAGAGCAGTACTTC.

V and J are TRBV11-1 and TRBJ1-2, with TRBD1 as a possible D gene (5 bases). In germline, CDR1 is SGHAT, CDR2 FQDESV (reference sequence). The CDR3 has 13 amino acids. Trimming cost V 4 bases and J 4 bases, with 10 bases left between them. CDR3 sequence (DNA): TGTGCCAGCAGCTCCGGGACGTTCTATGGCTACACCTTC. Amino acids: CASSSGTFYGYTF.

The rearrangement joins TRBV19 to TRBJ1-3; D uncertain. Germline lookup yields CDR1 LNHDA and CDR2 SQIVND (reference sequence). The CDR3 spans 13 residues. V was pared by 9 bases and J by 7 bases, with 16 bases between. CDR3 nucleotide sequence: TGTGCCAGCATGGAGTCAAGTAGGAACACCATATATTTT. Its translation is CASMESSRNTIYF.

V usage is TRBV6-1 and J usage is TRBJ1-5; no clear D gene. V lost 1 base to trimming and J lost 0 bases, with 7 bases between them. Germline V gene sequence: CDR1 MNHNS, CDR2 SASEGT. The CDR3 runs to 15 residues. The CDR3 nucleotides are TGTGCCAGCAGTGAAGAAGGGTATAGCAATCAGCCCCAGCATTTT. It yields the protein CASSEEGYSNQPQHF.

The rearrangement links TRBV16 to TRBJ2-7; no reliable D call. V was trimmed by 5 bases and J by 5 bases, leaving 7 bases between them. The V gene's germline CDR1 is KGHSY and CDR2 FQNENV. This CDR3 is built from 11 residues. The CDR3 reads CASSFPNEQYF. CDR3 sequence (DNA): TGTGCCAGCAGCTTTCCAAACGAGCAGTACTTC. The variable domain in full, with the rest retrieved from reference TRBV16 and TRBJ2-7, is GEEVAQTPKHLVRGEGQKAKLYCAPIKGHSYVFWYQQVLKNEFKFLISFQNENVFDETGMPKERFSAKCLPNSPCSLEIQATKLEDSAVYFCASSFPNEQYFGPGTRLTVT.

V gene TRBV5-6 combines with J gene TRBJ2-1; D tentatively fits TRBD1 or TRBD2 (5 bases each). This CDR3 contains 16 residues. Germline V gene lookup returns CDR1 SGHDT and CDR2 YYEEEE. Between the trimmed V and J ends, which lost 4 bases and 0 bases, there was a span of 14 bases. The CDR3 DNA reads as TGTGCCAGCAGCCGGGACCTCAGGAGCTCCTACAATGAGCAGTTCTTC. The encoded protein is CASSRDLRSSYNEQFF.

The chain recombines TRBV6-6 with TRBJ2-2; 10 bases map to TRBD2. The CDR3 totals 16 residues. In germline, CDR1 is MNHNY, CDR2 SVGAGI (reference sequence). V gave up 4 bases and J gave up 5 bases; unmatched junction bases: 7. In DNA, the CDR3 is TGTGCCAGCAGTTCCTTAGCGGGGGGATGGACCGGGGAGCTGTTTTTT. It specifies CASSSLAGGWTGELFF.

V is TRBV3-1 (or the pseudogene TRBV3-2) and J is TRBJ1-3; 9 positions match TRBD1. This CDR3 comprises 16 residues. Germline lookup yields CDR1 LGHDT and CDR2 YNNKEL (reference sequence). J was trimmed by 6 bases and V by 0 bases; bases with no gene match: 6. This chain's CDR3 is CASSQDHRGLANTIYF. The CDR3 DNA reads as TGTGCCAGCAGCCAAGATCACAGGGGGCTTGCAAACACCATATATTTT.

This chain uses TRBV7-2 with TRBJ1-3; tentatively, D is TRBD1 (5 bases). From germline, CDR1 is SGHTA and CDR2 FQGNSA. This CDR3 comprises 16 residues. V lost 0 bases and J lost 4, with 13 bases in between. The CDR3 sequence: CASSLAWGGSGNTIYF. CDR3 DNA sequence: TGTGCCAGCAGCTTAGCTTGGGGGGGGTCAGGAAACACCATATATTTT.

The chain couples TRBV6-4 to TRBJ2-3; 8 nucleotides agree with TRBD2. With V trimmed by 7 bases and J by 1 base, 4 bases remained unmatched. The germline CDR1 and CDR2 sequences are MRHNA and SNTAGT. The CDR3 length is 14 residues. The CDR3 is CASKERGRTDTQYF. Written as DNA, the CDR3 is TGTGCCAGCAAGGAGCGGGGGCGCACAGATACGCAGTATTTT.

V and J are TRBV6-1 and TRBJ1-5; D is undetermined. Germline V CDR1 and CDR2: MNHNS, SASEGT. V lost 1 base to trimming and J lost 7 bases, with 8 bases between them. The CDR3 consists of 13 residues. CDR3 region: CASSEGVGQPQHF. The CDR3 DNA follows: TGTGCCAGCAGTGAAGGAGTCGGCCAGCCCCAGCATTTT.

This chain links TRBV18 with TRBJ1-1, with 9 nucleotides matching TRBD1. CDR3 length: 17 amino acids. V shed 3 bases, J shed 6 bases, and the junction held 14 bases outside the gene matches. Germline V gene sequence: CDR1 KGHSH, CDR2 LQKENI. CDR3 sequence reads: CASSPRDRAFFGPEAFF. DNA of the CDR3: TGTGCCAGCTCACCTAGGGACAGGGCATTTTTCGGCCCTGAAGCTTTCTTT.

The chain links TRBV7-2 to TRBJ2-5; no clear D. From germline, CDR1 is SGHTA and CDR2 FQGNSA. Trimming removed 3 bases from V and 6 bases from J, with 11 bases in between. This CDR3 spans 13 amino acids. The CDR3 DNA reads TGTGCCAGCAGCTTGGCTGACGGGCAGACCCAGTACTTC. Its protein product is CASSLADGQTQYF.

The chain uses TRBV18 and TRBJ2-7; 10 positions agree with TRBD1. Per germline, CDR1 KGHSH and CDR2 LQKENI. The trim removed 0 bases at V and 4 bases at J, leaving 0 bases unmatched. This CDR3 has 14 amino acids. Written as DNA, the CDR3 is TGTGCCAGCTCACCACCGGGACAGGGGTACGAGCAGTACTTC. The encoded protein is CASSPPGQGYEQYF.

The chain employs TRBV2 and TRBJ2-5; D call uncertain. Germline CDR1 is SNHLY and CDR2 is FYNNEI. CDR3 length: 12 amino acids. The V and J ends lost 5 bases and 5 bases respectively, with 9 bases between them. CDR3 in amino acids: CASSFRLETQYF. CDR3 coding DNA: TGTGCCAGCAGTTTTAGACTGGAGACCCAGTACTTC.

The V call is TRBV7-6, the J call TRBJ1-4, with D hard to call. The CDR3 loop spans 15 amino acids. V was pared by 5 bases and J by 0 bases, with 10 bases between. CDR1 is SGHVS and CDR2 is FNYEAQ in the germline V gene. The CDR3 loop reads CASSKNSATNEKLFF. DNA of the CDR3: TGTGCCAGCAGCAAAAACAGTGCAACTAATGAAAAACTGTTTTTT.

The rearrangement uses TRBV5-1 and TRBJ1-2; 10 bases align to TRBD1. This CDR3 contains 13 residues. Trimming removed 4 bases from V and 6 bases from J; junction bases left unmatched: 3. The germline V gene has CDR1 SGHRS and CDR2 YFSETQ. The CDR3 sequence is CASSPGTGDGYTF. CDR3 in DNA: TGCGCCAGCAGCCCTGGGACAGGGGATGGCTACACCTTC.

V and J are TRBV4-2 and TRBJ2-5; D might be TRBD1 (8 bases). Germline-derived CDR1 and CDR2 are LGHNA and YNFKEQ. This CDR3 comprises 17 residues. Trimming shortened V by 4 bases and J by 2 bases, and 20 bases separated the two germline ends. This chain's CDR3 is CASSRTGTQGGQETQYF. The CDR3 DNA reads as TGTGCCAGCAGCCGCACGGGGACACAGGGGGGGCAAGAGACCCAGTACTTC.

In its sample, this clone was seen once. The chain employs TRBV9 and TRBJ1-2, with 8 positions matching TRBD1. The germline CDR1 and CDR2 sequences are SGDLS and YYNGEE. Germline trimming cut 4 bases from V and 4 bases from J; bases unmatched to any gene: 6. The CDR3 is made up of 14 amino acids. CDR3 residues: CASSPRGTGYGYTF. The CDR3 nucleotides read TGTGCCAGCAGCCCTCGCGGGACAGGCTATGGCTACACCTTC.

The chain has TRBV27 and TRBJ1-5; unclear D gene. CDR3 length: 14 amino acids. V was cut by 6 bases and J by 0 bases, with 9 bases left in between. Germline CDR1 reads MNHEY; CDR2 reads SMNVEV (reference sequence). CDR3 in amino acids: CASSREGSNQPQHF. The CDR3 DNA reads TGTGCCAGCAGCCGAGAGGGTAGCAATCAGCCCCAGCATTTT.

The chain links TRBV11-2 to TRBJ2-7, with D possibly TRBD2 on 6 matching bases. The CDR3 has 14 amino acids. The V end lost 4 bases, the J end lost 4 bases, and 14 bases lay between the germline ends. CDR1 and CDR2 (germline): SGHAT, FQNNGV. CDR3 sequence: CASSSHSGGYEQYF. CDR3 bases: TGTGCCAGCAGCTCTCACTCCGGGGGATACGAGCAGTACTTC.

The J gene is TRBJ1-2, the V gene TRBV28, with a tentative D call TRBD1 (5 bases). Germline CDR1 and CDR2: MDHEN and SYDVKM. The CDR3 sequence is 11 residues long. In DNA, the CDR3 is TGTGTGGGGGGGAATCACTATGGCTACACCTTC. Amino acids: CVGGNHYGYTF.

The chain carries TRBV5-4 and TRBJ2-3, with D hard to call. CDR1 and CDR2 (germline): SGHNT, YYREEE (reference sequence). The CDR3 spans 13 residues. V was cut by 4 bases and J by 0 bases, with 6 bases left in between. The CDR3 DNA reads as TGTGCCAGCAGCGTCGACAGCACAGATACGCAGTATTTT. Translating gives CASSVDSTDTQYF. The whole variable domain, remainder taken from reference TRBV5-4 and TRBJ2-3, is ETGVTQSPTHLIKTRGQQVTLRCSSQSGHNTVSWYQQALGQGPQFIFQYYREEENGRGNFPPRFSGLQFPNYSSELNVNALELDDSALYLCASSVDSTDTQYFGPGTRLTVL.

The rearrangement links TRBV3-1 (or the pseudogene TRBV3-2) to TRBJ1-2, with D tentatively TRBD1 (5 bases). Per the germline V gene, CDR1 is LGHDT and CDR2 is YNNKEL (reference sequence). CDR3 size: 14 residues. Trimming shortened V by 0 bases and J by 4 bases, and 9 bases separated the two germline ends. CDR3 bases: TGTGCCAGCAGCCAAGATACAGGTCCCTATGGCTACACCTTC. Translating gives CASSQDTGPYGYTF.

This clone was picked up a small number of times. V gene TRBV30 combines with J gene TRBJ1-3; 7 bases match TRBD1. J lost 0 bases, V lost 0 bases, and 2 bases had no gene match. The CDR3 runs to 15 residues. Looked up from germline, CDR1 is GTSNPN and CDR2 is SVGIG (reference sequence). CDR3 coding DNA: TGTGCCTGGAGTGTAAGGGGGCTCTCTGGAAACACCATATATTTT. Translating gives CAWSVRGLSGNTIYF.